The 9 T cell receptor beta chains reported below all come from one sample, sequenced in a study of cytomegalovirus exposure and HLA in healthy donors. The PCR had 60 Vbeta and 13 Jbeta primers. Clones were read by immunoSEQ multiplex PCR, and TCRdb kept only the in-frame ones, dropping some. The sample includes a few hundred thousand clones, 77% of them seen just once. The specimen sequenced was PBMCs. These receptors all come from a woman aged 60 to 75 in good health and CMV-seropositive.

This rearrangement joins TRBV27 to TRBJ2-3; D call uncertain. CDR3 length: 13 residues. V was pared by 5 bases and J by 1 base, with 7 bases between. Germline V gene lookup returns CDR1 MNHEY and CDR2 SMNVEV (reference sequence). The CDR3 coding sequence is TGTGCCAGCAGTCGAAGCCGCACAGATACGCAGTATTTT. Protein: CASSRSRTDTQYF.

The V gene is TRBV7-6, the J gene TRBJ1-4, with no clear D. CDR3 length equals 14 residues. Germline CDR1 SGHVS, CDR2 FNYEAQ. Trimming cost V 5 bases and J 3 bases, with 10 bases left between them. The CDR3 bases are TGTGCCAGCAGCGTAGGAGGTTCTAATGAAAAACTGTTTTTT. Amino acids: CASSVGGSNEKLFF.

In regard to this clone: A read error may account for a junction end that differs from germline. The CDR3 reads CASSMGLAGVIF. In nucleotides, the CDR3 is TGTGCCAGCAGTATGGGACTAGCGGGAGTGATCTTC. The gene calls are TRBV2 and TRBJ2-1, with TRBD2 matching over 14 bases. There are 12 residues in the CDR3. Germline loops: CDR1 SNHLY, CDR2 FYNNEI.

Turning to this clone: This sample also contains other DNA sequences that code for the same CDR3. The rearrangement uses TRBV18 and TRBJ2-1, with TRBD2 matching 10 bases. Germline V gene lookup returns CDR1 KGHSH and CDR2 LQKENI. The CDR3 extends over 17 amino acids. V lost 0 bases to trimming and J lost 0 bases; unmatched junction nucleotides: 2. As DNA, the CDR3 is TGTGCCAGCTCACCACCGGCTAGCGGGAGCTCCTACAATGAGCAGTTCTTC. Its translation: CASSPPASGSSYNEQFF.

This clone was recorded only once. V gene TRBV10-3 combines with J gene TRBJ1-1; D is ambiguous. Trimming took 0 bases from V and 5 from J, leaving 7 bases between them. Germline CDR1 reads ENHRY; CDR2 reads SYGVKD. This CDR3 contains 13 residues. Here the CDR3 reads CAISESPETEAFF. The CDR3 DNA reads TGTGCCATCAGTGAGTCCCCGGAGACTGAAGCTTTCTTT.

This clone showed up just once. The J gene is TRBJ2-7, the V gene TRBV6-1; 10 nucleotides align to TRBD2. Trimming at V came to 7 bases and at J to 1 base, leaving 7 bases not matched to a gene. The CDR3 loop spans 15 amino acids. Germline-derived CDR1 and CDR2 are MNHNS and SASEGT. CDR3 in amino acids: CASKTLAGNSYEQYF. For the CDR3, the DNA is TGTGCCAGCAAGACACTAGCGGGGAATTCCTACGAGCAGTACTTC.

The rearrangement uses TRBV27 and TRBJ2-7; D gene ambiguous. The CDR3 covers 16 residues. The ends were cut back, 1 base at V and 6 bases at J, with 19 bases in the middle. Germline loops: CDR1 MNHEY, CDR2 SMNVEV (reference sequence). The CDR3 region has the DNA TGTGCCAGCAGTTTATACCCCCCTGGGCAGCTCGCCGAGCAGTACTTC. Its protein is CASSLYPPGQLAEQYF.

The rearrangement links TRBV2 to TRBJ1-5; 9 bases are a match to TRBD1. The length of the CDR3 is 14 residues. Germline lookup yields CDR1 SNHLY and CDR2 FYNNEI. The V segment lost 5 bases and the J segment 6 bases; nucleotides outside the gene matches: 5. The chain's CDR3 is CASSPGTGLQPQHF. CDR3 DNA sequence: TGTGCCAGCAGTCCCGGGACAGGGCTTCAGCCCCAGCATTTT. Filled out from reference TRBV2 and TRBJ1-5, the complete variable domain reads EPEVTQTPSHQVTQMGQEVILRCVPISNHLYFYWYRQILGQKVEFLVSFYNNEISEKSEIFDDQFSVERPDGSNFTLKIRSTKLEDSAMYFCASSPGTGLQPQHFGDGTRLSIL.

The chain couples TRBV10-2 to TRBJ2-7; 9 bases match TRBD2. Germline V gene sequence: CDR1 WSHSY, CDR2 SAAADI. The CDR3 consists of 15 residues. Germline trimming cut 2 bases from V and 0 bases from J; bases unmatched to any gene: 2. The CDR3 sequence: CASSETSGHSYEQYF. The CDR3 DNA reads TGCGCCAGCAGTGAGACTAGCGGGCACTCCTACGAGCAGTACTTC.